The rows below give T cell receptor beta chains drawn from one sample of a study of T cell responses to AZD1222 COVID-19 vaccine. The assay was immunoSEQ multiplex PCR, and TCRdb's table has in-frame clones only and misses some. This table holds roughly 150,000 clones, 80% to 95% found once. The material was peripheral blood, obtained 28 days after the second AZD1222 dose. These receptors all come from an adult who received the AZD1222 COVID-19 vaccine. Each CDR3 is given with its conserved first and last residue. Fields, in order: V gene, D gene, J gene, clone size, CDR3 DNA, CDR3 protein. A D gene is named only where the DNA matches it firmly. Size is omitted from some rows. Given values are once, few, many or a class for expanded clones.

v_gene: TRBV12-3/TRBV12-4; d_gene: -; j_gene: TRBJ1-6; abundance: -; CDR3nt: TGTGCCAGCAGTTTCACGGATTCACCCCTCCACTTT; CDR3aa: CASSFTDSPLHF
v_gene: TRBV7-8; d_gene: -; j_gene: TRBJ2-7; abundance: -; CDR3nt: TGTGCCAGCCGGGGCAGGGGCTCCCCCTACGAGCAGTACTTC; CDR3aa: CASRGRGSPYEQYF
v_gene: TRBV6-5; d_gene: -; j_gene: TRBJ1-2; abundance: few; CDR3nt: TGTGCCAGCGGAACGGACTACTCTCCCTATGGCTACACCTTC; CDR3aa: CASGTDYSPYGYTF
v_gene: TRBV18; d_gene: -; j_gene: TRBJ2-2; abundance: -; CDR3nt: TGTGCCAGCTCACCCCCCCCCGCGGCCGGGGAGCTGTTTTTT; CDR3aa: CASSPPPAAGELFF
v_gene: TRBV6-1; d_gene: -; j_gene: TRBJ2-6; abundance: -; CDR3nt: TGTGCCAGCAGTGAAGTTATGGGGCAAGGGGCCAACGTCCTGACTTTC; CDR3aa: CASSEVMGQGANVLTF
v_gene: TRBV3-1/TRBV3-2; d_gene: -; j_gene: TRBJ2-5; abundance: once; CDR3nt: TGTGCCAGCAGCCAAGATATGAAGACCCAGTACTTC; CDR3aa: CASSQDMKTQYF
v_gene: TRBV18; d_gene: -; j_gene: TRBJ2-2; abundance: -; CDR3nt: TGTGCCAGCTCCCAACAGGGTACGACGAACACCGGGGAGCTGTTTTTT; CDR3aa: CASSQQGTTNTGELFF
v_gene: TRBV6-5; d_gene: -; j_gene: TRBJ2-3; abundance: -; CDR3nt: TGTGCCAGCATCCACCGGGGCACAGATACGCAGTATTTT; CDR3aa: CASIHRGTDTQYF
v_gene: TRBV3-1/TRBV3-2; d_gene: TRBD1; j_gene: TRBJ1-4; abundance: -; CDR3nt: TGTGCCAGCAGCTTTGGCGGACAGGAATACGGAAGAGAAAAACTGTTTTTT; CDR3aa: CASSFGGQEYGREKLFF
v_gene: TRBV7-9; d_gene: -; j_gene: TRBJ1-5; abundance: -; CDR3nt: TGTGCCAGCAGGCCGATAGGGGCTGGCAATCAGCCCCAGCATTTT; CDR3aa: CASRPIGAGNQPQHF
v_gene: TRBV28; d_gene: -; j_gene: TRBJ1-1; abundance: -; CDR3nt: TGTGCCAGCAGTTTATTGGGACGGAATGAAGCTTTCTTT; CDR3aa: CASSLLGRNEAFF
v_gene: TRBV5-6; d_gene: -; j_gene: TRBJ1-4; abundance: -; CDR3nt: TGTGCCAGCAGCTACCGCAGTCGTCCGGAAAAACTGTTTTTT; CDR3aa: CASSYRSRPEKLFF
v_gene: TRBV28; d_gene: -; j_gene: TRBJ1-2; abundance: once; CDR3nt: TGTGCCAGCAGTTTCAGATTATATAGGGTGGTCGGAAAAGGCGGCTACACCTTC; CDR3aa: CASSFRLYRVVGKGGYTF
v_gene: TRBV6-5; d_gene: TRBD1; j_gene: TRBJ1-5; abundance: -; CDR3nt: TGTGCCAGCAGACTTGACAGGGGGAATCAGCCCCAGCATTTT; CDR3aa: CASRLDRGNQPQHF
v_gene: TRBV7-2; d_gene: -; j_gene: TRBJ1-6; abundance: -; CDR3nt: TGTGCCAGCAGCCCTCCAGGGAGCTCCTATAATTCACCCCTCCACTTT; CDR3aa: CASSPPGSSYNSPLHF
v_gene: TRBV19; d_gene: -; j_gene: TRBJ1-1; abundance: -; CDR3nt: TGTGCCAGTAGTTGGGGGGTGAACACTGAAGCTTTCTTT; CDR3aa: CASSWGVNTEAFF
v_gene: TRBV19; d_gene: TRBD1; j_gene: TRBJ1-5; abundance: -; CDR3nt: TGTGCCAGTAGTATGGGGACAGGGGCTAGCAATCAGCCCCAGCATTTT; CDR3aa: CASSMGTGASNQPQHF
v_gene: TRBV28; d_gene: TRBD1; j_gene: TRBJ1-2; abundance: -; CDR3nt: TGTGCCAGCAGTACGATGACAGGGCGAGGTTACTATGGCTACACCTTC; CDR3aa: CASSTMTGRGYYGYTF
v_gene: TRBV5-8; d_gene: -; j_gene: TRBJ2-7; abundance: few; CDR3nt: TGTGCCAGCAGCTTGGGACTAGGGTACGAGCAGTACTTC; CDR3aa: CASSLGLGYEQYF
v_gene: TRBV11-3; d_gene: TRBD1; j_gene: TRBJ2-3; abundance: -; CDR3nt: TGTGCCAGCAGCTCCGGACAGGGAAGAATGGGTCAAGATACGCAGTATTTT; CDR3aa: CASSSGQGRMGQDTQYF
v_gene: TRBV10-1; d_gene: TRBD1; j_gene: TRBJ2-1; abundance: -; CDR3nt: TGCGCCAGCAGTGACGACAGGGTGAGGCTCCACAACAATGAGCAGTTCTTC; CDR3aa: CASSDDRVRLHNNEQFF
v_gene: TRBV3-1/TRBV3-2; d_gene: TRBD2; j_gene: TRBJ2-1; abundance: few; CDR3nt: TGTGCCAGCAGCCAAGGATTGGTGCTAGCGGGTCGGAGCTCCTACAATGAGCAGTTCTTC; CDR3aa: CASSQGLVLAGRSSYNEQFF
v_gene: TRBV29-1; d_gene: -; j_gene: TRBJ2-7; abundance: -; CDR3nt: TGCAGCGTTGAAGGGGGCACGGGCGAGCAGTACTTC; CDR3aa: CSVEGGTGEQYF
v_gene: TRBV7-9; d_gene: TRBD1; j_gene: TRBJ1-5; abundance: -; CDR3nt: TGTGCCAGCAGCCCGGACAGGGTTGGGTATCAGCCCCAGCATTTT; CDR3aa: CASSPDRVGYQPQHF
v_gene: TRBV6-5; d_gene: -; j_gene: TRBJ1-2; abundance: once; CDR3nt: TGTGCCAGCAAAACAGGGTTCAATGGCTACACCTTC; CDR3aa: CASKTGFNGYTF
v_gene: TRBV28; d_gene: -; j_gene: TRBJ1-1; abundance: -; CDR3nt: TGTGCCAGCCTAATGGGCACTGAAGCTTTCTTT; CDR3aa: CASLMGTEAFF
v_gene: TRBV21-1; d_gene: -; j_gene: TRBJ2-7; abundance: few; CDR3nt: TGTGCCATCCTCCGACAGCGACTAACCTACGAGCAGTACTTC; CDR3aa: CAILRQRLTYEQYF
v_gene: TRBV19; d_gene: -; j_gene: TRBJ1-2; abundance: -; CDR3nt: TGTGCCAGTAGTATAAGGGTTGAAAAATATGGCTACACCTTC; CDR3aa: CASSIRVEKYGYTF
v_gene: TRBV20-1; d_gene: -; j_gene: TRBJ2-7; abundance: -; CDR3nt: TGCAGTGTGGGCCAATCCTACGAGCAGTACTTC; CDR3aa: CSVGQSYEQYF
v_gene: TRBV7-2; d_gene: -; j_gene: TRBJ1-4; abundance: -; CDR3nt: TGTGCCAGCAGCTTCCGACGGGGAGCTAATGAAAAACTGTTTTTT; CDR3aa: CASSFRRGANEKLFF
v_gene: TRBV6-8; d_gene: TRBD2; j_gene: TRBJ2-7; abundance: -; CDR3nt: TGTGCCAGCAGTCGTCAACAAAGCGGGGTCGTCTACGAGCAGTACTTC; CDR3aa: CASSRQQSGVVYEQYF
v_gene: TRBV28; d_gene: -; j_gene: TRBJ1-4; abundance: -; CDR3nt: TGTGCCAGCAGTCCTTACAGGGATGAAAAACTGTTTTTT; CDR3aa: CASSPYRDEKLFF
v_gene: TRBV28; d_gene: -; j_gene: TRBJ1-1; abundance: -; CDR3nt: TGTGCCAGCAGTTTGAGGGGTCAGCTGAGGAACACTGAAGCTTTCTTT; CDR3aa: CASSLRGQLRNTEAFF
v_gene: TRBV5-1; d_gene: -; j_gene: TRBJ1-3; abundance: once; CDR3nt: TGCGCCAGCAGCTTGGACAGAACTGGAAACACCATATATTTT; CDR3aa: CASSLDRTGNTIYF
v_gene: TRBV23-1; d_gene: -; j_gene: TRBJ2-7; abundance: -; CDR3nt: TGCGCCAGCAGTCCCGGACAGCCTTACGAGCAGTACTTC; CDR3aa: CASSPGQPYEQYF
v_gene: TRBV28; d_gene: TRBD2; j_gene: TRBJ2-1; abundance: -; CDR3nt: TGTGCCAGCAGTTCCCTAGCGGGAGGGCCAGACGAGCAGTTCTTC; CDR3aa: CASSSLAGGPDEQFF
v_gene: TRBV3-1/TRBV3-2; d_gene: TRBD1; j_gene: TRBJ2-7; abundance: -; CDR3nt: TGTGCCAGCAGCCAAGATTCCGGGACAGACTACGAGCAGTACTTC; CDR3aa: CASSQDSGTDYEQYF
v_gene: TRBV6-2/TRBV6-3; d_gene: TRBD2; j_gene: TRBJ2-1; abundance: -; CDR3nt: TGTGCCAGCAGTTACTCGACAGCGGGAGCCCACAATGAGCAGTTCTTC; CDR3aa: CASSYSTAGAHNEQFF
v_gene: TRBV6-2/TRBV6-3; d_gene: TRBD1; j_gene: TRBJ1-2; abundance: -; CDR3nt: TGTGCCAGCAGCATAATCGACAGGGGACGTGGCTACACCTTC; CDR3aa: CASSIIDRGRGYTF
v_gene: TRBV3-1/TRBV3-2; d_gene: TRBD2; j_gene: TRBJ2-1; abundance: -; CDR3nt: TGTGCCAGCAGCCATTCCGGGACTAGCGGCTACAATGAGCAGTTCTTC; CDR3aa: CASSHSGTSGYNEQFF
v_gene: TRBV7-9; d_gene: -; j_gene: TRBJ2-7; abundance: -; CDR3nt: TGTGCCAGCAGCCTTACAATAACGACTGGCGACGAGCAGTACTTC; CDR3aa: CASSLTITTGDEQYF
v_gene: TRBV3-1/TRBV3-2; d_gene: -; j_gene: TRBJ1-1; abundance: -; CDR3nt: TGTGCCAGCAGCCAAGGGGAGATCATGAACACTGAAGCTTTCTTT; CDR3aa: CASSQGEIMNTEAFF
v_gene: TRBV5-1; d_gene: TRBD1; j_gene: TRBJ1-1; abundance: -; CDR3nt: TGCGCCAGCAGCTTGGGGACAGGGGCCACTGAAGCTTTCTTT; CDR3aa: CASSLGTGATEAFF
v_gene: TRBV28; d_gene: -; j_gene: TRBJ1-1; abundance: once; CDR3nt: TGTGCCAGCAGTTTAACGGGGGCCCTGAACACTGAAGCTTTCTTT; CDR3aa: CASSLTGALNTEAFF
v_gene: TRBV28; d_gene: -; j_gene: TRBJ1-5; abundance: -; CDR3nt: TGTGCCAGCATCACCCCCACAGGGAGAGATCAGCCCCAGCATTTT; CDR3aa: CASITPTGRDQPQHF
v_gene: TRBV11-3; d_gene: -; j_gene: TRBJ1-1; abundance: -; CDR3nt: TGTGCCAGCAGCTTTTCGGGTGGGAACACTGAAGCTTTCTTT; CDR3aa: CASSFSGGNTEAFF
v_gene: TRBV7-9; d_gene: -; j_gene: TRBJ2-4; abundance: -; CDR3nt: TGTGCCAGCAGCTCTACCGGACAGGCCAAAAACATTCAGTACTTC; CDR3aa: CASSSTGQAKNIQYF
v_gene: TRBV7-2; d_gene: -; j_gene: TRBJ1-2; abundance: -; CDR3nt: TGTGCCAGCAGCTTAGGAGCCCGGTATGGCTACACCTTC; CDR3aa: CASSLGARYGYTF
v_gene: TRBV7-9; d_gene: -; j_gene: TRBJ1-4; abundance: -; CDR3nt: TGTGCCAGCAGCTTAGCTTCCTTGGGTTCGGGGGGCCGGAAAAAACTGTTTTTT; CDR3aa: CASSLASLGSGGRKKLFF
v_gene: TRBV30; d_gene: -; j_gene: TRBJ2-1; abundance: -; CDR3nt: TGTGCCTCAGCGGCGGAAAGCTCCTACAATGAGCAGTTCTTC; CDR3aa: CASAAESSYNEQFF
v_gene: TRBV4-3; d_gene: -; j_gene: TRBJ2-1; abundance: -; CDR3nt: TGCGCCAGCAGCCAAGAATTGCTGGAGCAGCTGTACAATGAGCAGTTCTTC; CDR3aa: CASSQELLEQLYNEQFF
v_gene: TRBV7-2; d_gene: TRBD1; j_gene: TRBJ2-1; abundance: -; CDR3nt: TGTGCCAGCAGTACGGACAGGGGCAATGAGCAGTTCTTC; CDR3aa: CASSTDRGNEQFF
v_gene: TRBV28; d_gene: -; j_gene: TRBJ2-7; abundance: once; CDR3nt: TGTGCCAGCAGTTTCGGTGGGCCGGGCTACGAGCAGTACTTC; CDR3aa: CASSFGGPGYEQYF
v_gene: TRBV7-2; d_gene: TRBD2; j_gene: TRBJ2-3; abundance: -; CDR3nt: TGTGCCAGCAGCTTAGTACTAGCGGGAGGGCCGAGCACAGATACGCAGTATTTT; CDR3aa: CASSLVLAGGPSTDTQYF
v_gene: TRBV10-3; d_gene: TRBD1; j_gene: TRBJ1-2; abundance: -; CDR3nt: TGTGCCATCAGTGAAATGCAGGGGGCCAATGGCTACACCTTC; CDR3aa: CAISEMQGANGYTF
v_gene: TRBV6-1; d_gene: -; j_gene: TRBJ1-2; abundance: -; CDR3nt: TGTGCCAGCAGTGATACTGAGACCCAAAACTATGGCTACACCTTC; CDR3aa: CASSDTETQNYGYTF